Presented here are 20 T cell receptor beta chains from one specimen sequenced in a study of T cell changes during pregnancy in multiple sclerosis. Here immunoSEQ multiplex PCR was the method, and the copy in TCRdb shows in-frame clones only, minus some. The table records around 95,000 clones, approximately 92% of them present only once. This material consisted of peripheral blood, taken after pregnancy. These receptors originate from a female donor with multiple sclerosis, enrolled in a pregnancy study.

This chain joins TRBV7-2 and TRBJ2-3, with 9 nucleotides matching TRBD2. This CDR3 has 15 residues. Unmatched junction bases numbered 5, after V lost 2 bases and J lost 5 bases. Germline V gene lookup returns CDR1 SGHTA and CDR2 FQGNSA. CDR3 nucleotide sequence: TGTGCCAGCAGCTTACTAAGACTAGCGGTAGATACGCAGTATTTT. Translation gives CASSLLRLAVDTQYF.

The CDR3 loop reads CSVLERGGTYNEQFF. The DNA for the CDR3 is TGCAGCGTCCTCGAGCGGGGGGGAACCTACAATGAGCAGTTCTTC. This chain joins TRBV29-1 and TRBJ2-1; 10 nucleotides line up with TRBD2. Trimming cost V 6 bases and J 2 bases; bases outside gene matches: 7. The CDR3 covers 15 residues. Germline V CDR1 and CDR2: SQVTM, ANQGSEA.

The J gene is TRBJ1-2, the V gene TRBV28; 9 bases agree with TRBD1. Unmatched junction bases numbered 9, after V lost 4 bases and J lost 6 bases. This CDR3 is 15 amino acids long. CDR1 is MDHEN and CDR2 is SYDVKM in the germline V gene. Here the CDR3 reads CASSSPPQGADGYTF. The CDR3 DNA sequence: TGTGCCAGCAGTTCGCCGCCACAGGGGGCGGATGGCTACACCTTC.

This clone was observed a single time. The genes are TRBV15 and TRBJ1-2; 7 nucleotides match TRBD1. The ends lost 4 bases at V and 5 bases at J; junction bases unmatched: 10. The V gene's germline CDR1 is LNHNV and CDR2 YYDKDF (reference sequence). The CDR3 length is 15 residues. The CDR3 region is CATSTQRGTEYGYTF. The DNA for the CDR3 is TGTGCCACCAGCACCCAACGGGGGACAGAGTATGGCTACACCTTC.

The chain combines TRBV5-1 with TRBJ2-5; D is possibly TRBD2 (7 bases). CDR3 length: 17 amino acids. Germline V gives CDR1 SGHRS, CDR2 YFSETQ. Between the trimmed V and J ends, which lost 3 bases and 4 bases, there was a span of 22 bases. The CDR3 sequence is CASSWGGGGASGETQYF. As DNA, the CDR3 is TGCGCCAGCAGCTGGGGGGGCGGGGGAGCCTCAGGAGAGACCCAGTACTTC.

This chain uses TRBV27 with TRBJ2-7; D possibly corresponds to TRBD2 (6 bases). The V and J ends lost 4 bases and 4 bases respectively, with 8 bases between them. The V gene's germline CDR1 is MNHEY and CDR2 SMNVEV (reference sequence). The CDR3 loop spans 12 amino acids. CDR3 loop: CASSSGGYEQYF. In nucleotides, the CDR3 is TGTGCCAGCAGTTCTGGGGGGTACGAGCAGTACTTC.

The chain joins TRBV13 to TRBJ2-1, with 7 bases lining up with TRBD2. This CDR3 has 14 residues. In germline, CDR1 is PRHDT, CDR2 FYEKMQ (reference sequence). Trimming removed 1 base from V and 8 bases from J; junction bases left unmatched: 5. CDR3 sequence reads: CASSLVAGIHEQFF. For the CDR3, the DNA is TGTGCCAGCAGCTTAGTAGCGGGTATCCATGAGCAGTTCTTC.

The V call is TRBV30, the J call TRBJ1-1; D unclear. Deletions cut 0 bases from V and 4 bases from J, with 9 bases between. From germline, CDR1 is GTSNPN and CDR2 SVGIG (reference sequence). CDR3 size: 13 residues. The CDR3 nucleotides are TGTGCCTGGAGTGTGCTAGGAGGCACTGAAGCTTTCTTT. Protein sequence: CAWSVLGGTEAFF.

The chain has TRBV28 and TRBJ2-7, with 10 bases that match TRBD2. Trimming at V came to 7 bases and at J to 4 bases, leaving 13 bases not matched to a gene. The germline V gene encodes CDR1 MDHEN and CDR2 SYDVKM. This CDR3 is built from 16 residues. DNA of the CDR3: TGTGCCAGCAACTTAGGCACTAGCGGGACCCTGTACGAGCAGTACTTC. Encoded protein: CASNLGTSGTLYEQYF. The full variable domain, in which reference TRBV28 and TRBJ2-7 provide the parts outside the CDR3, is DVKVTQSSRYLVKRTGEKVFLECVQDMDHENMFWYRQDPGLGLRLIYFSYDVKMKEKGDIPEGYSVSREKKERFSLILESASTNQTSMYLCASNLGTSGTLYEQYFGPGTRLTVT.

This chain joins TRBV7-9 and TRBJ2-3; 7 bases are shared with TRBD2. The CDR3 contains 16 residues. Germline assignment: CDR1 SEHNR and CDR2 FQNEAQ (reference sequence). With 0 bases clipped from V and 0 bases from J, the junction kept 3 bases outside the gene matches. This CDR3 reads CASSLAAGQSTDTQYF. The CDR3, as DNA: TGTGCCAGCAGCTTAGCAGCGGGGCAAAGCACAGATACGCAGTATTTT.

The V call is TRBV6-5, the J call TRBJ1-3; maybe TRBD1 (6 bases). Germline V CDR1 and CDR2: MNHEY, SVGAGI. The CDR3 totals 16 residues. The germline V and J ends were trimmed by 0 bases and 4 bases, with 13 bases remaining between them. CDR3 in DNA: TGTGCCAGCAGTTACTCTTCGGGGCAGGGGGGAAACACCATATATTTT. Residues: CASSYSSGQGGNTIYF.

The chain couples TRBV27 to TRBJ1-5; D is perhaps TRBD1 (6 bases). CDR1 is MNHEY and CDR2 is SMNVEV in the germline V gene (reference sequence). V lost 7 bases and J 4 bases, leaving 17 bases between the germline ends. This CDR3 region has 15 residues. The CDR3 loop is CASKKADRLNQPQHF. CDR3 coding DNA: TGTGCCAGCAAAAAAGCGGACAGACTAAATCAGCCCCAGCATTTT.

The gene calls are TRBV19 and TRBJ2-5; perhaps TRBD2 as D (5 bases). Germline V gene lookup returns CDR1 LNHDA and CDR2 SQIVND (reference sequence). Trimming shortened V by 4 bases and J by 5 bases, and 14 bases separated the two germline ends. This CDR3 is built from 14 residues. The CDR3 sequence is CASSNPGERETQYF. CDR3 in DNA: TGTGCCAGTAGTAACCCCGGGGAGCGGGAGACCCAGTACTTC.

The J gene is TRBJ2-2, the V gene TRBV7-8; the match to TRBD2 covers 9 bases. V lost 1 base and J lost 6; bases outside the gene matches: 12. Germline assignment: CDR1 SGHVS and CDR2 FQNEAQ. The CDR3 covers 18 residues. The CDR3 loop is CASSLEGSSGINPGELFF. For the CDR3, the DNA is TGTGCCAGCAGCTTAGAGGGGTCTAGCGGGATTAACCCCGGGGAGCTGTTTTTT. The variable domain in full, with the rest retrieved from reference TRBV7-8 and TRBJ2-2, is GAGVSQSPRYKVAKRGQDVALRCDPISGHVSLFWYQQALGQGPEFLTYFQNEAQLDKSGLPSDRFFAERPEGSVSTLKIQRTQQEDSAVYLCASSLEGSSGINPGELFFGEGSRLTVL.

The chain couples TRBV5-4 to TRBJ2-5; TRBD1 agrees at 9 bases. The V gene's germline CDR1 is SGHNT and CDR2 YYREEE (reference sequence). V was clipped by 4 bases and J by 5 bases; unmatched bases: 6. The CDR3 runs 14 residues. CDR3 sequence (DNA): TGTGCCAGCAGCGTCCCGGGACAGGGCGAGACCCAGTACTTC. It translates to CASSVPGQGETQYF.

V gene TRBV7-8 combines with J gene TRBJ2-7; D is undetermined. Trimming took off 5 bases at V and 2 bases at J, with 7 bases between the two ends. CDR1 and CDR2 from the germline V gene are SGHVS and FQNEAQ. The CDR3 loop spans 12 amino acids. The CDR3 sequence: CASSPSPYEQYF. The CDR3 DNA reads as TGTGCCAGCAGCCCGAGTCCCTACGAGCAGTACTTC.

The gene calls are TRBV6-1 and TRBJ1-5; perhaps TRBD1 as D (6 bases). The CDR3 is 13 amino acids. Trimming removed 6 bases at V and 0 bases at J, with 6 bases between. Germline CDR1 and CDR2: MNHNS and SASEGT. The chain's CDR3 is CASRQGSNQPQHF. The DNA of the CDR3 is TGTGCCAGCAGACAGGGTAGCAATCAGCCCCAGCATTTT.

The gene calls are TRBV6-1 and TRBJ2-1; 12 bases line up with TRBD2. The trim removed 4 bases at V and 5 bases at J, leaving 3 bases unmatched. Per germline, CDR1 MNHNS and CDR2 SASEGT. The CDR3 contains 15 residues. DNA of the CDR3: TGTGCCAGCAGTGGGACTAGCGGGGCAAACAATGAGCAGTTCTTC. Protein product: CASSGTSGANNEQFF.

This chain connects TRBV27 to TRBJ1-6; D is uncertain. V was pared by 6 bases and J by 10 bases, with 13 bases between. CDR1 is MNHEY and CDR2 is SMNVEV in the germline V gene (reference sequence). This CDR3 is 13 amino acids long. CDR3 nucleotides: TGTGCCAGCAGGCTACTACTTGGGTCACCCCTCCACTTT. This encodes CASRLLLGSPLHF.

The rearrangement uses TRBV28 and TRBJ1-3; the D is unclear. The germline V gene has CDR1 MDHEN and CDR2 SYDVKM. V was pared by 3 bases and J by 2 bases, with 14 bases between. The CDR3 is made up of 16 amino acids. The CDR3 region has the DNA TGTGCCAGCAGTTTGGGTCAGGTCTCAACTGGAAACACCATATATTTT. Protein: CASSLGQVSTGNTIYF.